This T cell receptor beta chain was profiled in a study of human T cells and chemical hapten exposure. Study results and limitations: TCRs exceeding a frequency of 1 in 1000 stayed unchanged under DPC sensitization.

Worth noting for this clonotype: What it recognizes is unknown.

The library gave individual cDNA molecules unique molecular identifiers. In the source study's methods: Per sample, the median was 95,638 TCRs, with values from roughly 23,000 to 640,000. MiXCR, run by TCRdb on the RACE reads, gives a single entry per CDR3 protein. Here the V and J calls rest on TCRdb's processing, not on the authors' analysis. The sample holds roughly 48,000 distinct CDR3 sequences, nearly 4.5% seen once. Germline values: CDR1 PRHDT, CDR2 FYEKMQ (reference sequence). The junction had 11 bases not matched to a gene; V was cut back by 0 bases and J by 5 bases. This CDR3 spans 18 amino acids. The time point denotes: healthy volunteer bleed at 2 weeks. Total RNA came from unfractionated whole blood.

This clonotype was sampled from a human donor in good health. Some clones in this sample may be carry-over from other donors' samples. This chain links TRBV13 with TRBJ2-3; 10 nucleotides match TRBD2. The sequencing input was whole blood. For the CDR3, the DNA is TGTGCCAGCAGCTTAGGAGGTCTAGCGGGAGCCGGGGTAGATACGCAGTATTTT. The encoded protein is CASSLGGLAGAGVDTQYF. The full variable domain, rest sourced from reference TRBV13 and TRBJ2-3, is AAGVIQSPRHLIKEKRETATLKCYPIPRHDTVYWYQQGPGQDPQFLISFYEKMQSDKGSIPDRFSAQQFSDYHSELNMSSLELGDSALYFCASSLGGLAGAGVDTQYFGPGTRLTVL.